This T cell receptor beta chain was identified in a study of T cell responses to AZD1222 COVID-19 vaccine (TCRdb year 2021). Study-level background: Because spike-specific TCR depth and breadth did not differ between the two schedules, AZD1222 recipients who got a second dose at roughly 4 weeks were pooled with those who got a second dose at roughly 12 weeks. A total of approximately 240 trial participants underwent TCR sequencing, of whom some 200 had received two doses of AZD1222 and around 25 had received two doses of the MenACWY control vaccine. Trial participants were enrolled into age subgroups of 18-55, 56-69 and 70-plus years, which contained 148, 28 and 57 TCR-sequenced participants, respectively.

Results the study describes overall, beyond this receptor: Because no day 14 peak-response samples were available, repertoires were characterized only after the peak T cell response. Epitopes outside the regions mutated in the B.1.351 and B.1.1.7 variants were reportedly recognized by nearly half of the unique spike-specific TCRs. Conclusions about previously exposed vaccinees are limited because only five to seven AZD1222 recipients were SARS-CoV-2 seropositive at baseline. After two AZD1222 doses, both the breadth and the depth of spike-specific TCRs were significantly higher than at day 0 and than in MenACWY recipients. Vaccine-associated CD4 TCRs spanned the whole spike protein, with dominant responses in regions 160-218 and 743-854. The 56-69-year group was small, and its depth increase did not reach significance, likely because of low power. Most participants were white British and females outnumbered males, and the authors suggested that clonal diversity may have been underestimated.

The CDR3 regions of human TCRbeta chains were analyzed by immunosequencing. The study's own analysis went as follows. Repertoire TCRs were checked for matches against a reference library of SARS-CoV-2-specific TCRs that had been generated using the MIRA antigen-specificity platform. Breadth meant the fraction of unique TCRs that were SARS-CoV-2-associated, whereas depth meant the fraction of total T cells that were SARS-CoV-2-associated. Using the MIRA data, each spike-specific TCR was assigned both to the spike region to which the TCR was reactive and to a CD4 or CD8 class. Log10-transformed breadth and depth values were compared by one-way ANOVA with Sidak's multiple comparisons tests. This immuneACCESS table, as held by TCRdb, lists in-frame sequences with V and J called but not all clones. Of the missing ones, under half trace to an unresolved V gene in checked studies; the others have no known cause. The DNA gave D and trimming, while V, J and clone size come from that table. The sample data list about 99,000 clones, and about 92% of these were observed just once. The ten largest clones add up to approximately 11% of the sample.

The time point label corresponds to: baseline before first vaccination. Samples from vaccinated people were obtained from the UK trials COV001 and COV002, which included a single-blind randomized controlled phase 2/3 trial of AZD1222 (ChAdOx1 nCoV-19) in healthy adults. For TCRbeta chain sequencing, PBMC samples were collected from trial participants at day 0 and at day 28 after the second dose. The CDR3 sequence holds 15 residues, the cysteine and phenylalanine included. The only DNA kept is the CDR3, 45 bases in frame from the first base. CDR1 and CDR2 were assigned from the germline V gene as SGHTA and FQGNSA. Deletion took 1 base off V and 2 bases off J, with a span of 11 bases between the germline ends. A word on this clone: The clone's antigen remains unknown. Base qualities are missing; no much larger clone stands one base away.

Sample: peripheral blood, taken on day 0 of AZD1222 vaccination. The source of this sequence is an adult in good health. The chain links TRBV7-2 with TRBJ2-5; no D gene can be assigned with confidence. The sequenced DNA: TGTGCCAGCAGCTTAGACGCCGGCGGACAAGAGACCCAGTACTTC. Its amino acids are CASSLDAGGQETQYF. Reference TRBV7-2 and TRBJ2-5 proteins supply the regions before and after the CDR3; the full variable domain is: GAGVSQSPSNKVTEKGKDVELRCDPISGHTALYWYRQSLGQGLEFLIYFQGNSAPDKSGLPSDRFSAERTGGSVSTLTIQRTQQEDSAVYLCASSLDAGGQETQYFGPGTRLLVL.